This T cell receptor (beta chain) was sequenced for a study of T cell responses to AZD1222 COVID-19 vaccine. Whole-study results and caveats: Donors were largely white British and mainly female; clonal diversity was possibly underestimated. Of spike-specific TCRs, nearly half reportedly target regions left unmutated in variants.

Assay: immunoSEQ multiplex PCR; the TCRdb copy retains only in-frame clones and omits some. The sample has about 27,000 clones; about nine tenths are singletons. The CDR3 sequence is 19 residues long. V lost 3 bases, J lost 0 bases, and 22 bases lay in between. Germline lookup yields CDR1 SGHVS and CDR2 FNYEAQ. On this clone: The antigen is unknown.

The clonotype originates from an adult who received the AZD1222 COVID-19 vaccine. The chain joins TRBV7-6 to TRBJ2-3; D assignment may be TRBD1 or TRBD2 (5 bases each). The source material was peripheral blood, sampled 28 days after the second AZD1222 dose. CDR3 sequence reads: CASSFSHRGAGPSTDTQYF. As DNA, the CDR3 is TGTGCCAGCAGCTTCTCACATAGGGGAGCAGGCCCCAGCACAGATACGCAGTATTTT.